What follows describes a single T cell receptor (beta chain). No antigen is known for it. These data come from a study of vaccination effects on CD4 cells after COVID-19. For the study at large: Sampling occurred a median 72 days post second dose, range 14 to 241.

Antigen-specific CD4+ T cell clonotypes were called by their expansion after viral peptide-pool culture in ViraFEST. Upon completion of around eleven days in culture, CD4+ T cells were isolated. Everyone in the study got two shots of either the BNT162b2 or mRNA-1273 vaccine. IL-2 medium was substituted for half the medium on days 3 and 7. V was clipped by 3 bases and J by 9 bases, with 15 bases between them. CDR3 length equals 14 residues. Germline V gives CDR1 SNHLY, CDR2 FYNNEI. Regarding the study as a whole: Infection- and vaccine-induced clones contracted markedly late after vaccination.

Clones were read by immunoSEQ multiplex PCR, and TCRdb kept only the in-frame ones, dropping some. The sample includes about 72,000 clones, about 80% of them seen just once. This rearrangement joins TRBV2 to TRBJ1-3, with D possibly being TRBD1 (5 bases). The source was CD4+ T cells from PBMCs cultured with HCoV-229E spike peptides, collected after COVID-19 vaccination. This receptor was identified in a human donor who received a COVID-19 vaccine. CDR3 sequence (DNA): TGTGCCAGCAGTGACAGGGCCCTCGTCGGCACCATATATTTT. It encodes CASSDRALVGTIYF. Variable domain in full (rest from reference TRBV2 and TRBJ1-3): EPEVTQTPSHQVTQMGQEVILRCVPISNHLYFYWYRQILGQKVEFLVSFYNNEISEKSEIFDDQFSVERPDGSNFTLKIRSTKLEDSAMYFCASSDRALVGTIYFGEGSWLTVV.